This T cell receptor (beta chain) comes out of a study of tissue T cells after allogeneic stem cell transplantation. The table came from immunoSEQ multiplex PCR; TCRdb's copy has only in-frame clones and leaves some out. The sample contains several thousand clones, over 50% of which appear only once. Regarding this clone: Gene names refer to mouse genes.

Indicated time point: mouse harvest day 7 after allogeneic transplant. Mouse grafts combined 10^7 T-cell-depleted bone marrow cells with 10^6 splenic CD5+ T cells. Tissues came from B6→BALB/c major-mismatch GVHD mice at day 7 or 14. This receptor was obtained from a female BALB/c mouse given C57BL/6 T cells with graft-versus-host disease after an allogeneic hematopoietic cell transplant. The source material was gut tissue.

CDR3 residues: CSSSRDKNSDYTF. Incomplete CDR3 DNA: TGCTCCAGCAGTCGGGACAAAAACTCCGACTACACC. The chain employs TRBV23 and TRBJ1-2; TRBD1, as called in the table, went unchecked against the DNA. The read terminates 1 residue ahead of where the CDR3 ends, so the germline J gene completes it. CDR3 length: 13 residues. Germline CDR1 KGHTA, CDR2 FQNQQP.